The 4 T cell receptor beta chains listed next were all sequenced from one sample in a study of control samples from healthy donors and cancer patients. Libraries were prepared by immunoSEQ multiplex PCR; TCRdb keeps only in-frame clonotypes and omits some of them. The data contain over 50,000 clones, 90% to 96% of them singletons. Sequencing was carried out using blood. The receptor source for this set is a woman under 30 in good health.

The chain couples TRBV27 to TRBJ2-7; TRBD2 matches at 7 bases. The CDR3 is made up of 15 amino acids. Germline V gives CDR1 MNHEY, CDR2 SMNVEV (reference sequence). Losses at the gene ends were 5 bases for V and 2 bases for J; bases not matched to a gene: 9. The CDR3 coding sequence is TGTGCCAGCAGTAACTGGGGGGGGTCAACCTACGAGCAGTACTTC. It is translated as CASSNWGGSTYEQYF.

The chain employs TRBV5-5 and TRBJ1-1; no firm D call. CDR3 length equals 10 residues. CDR1 and CDR2 (germline): SGHKS, YYEKEE (reference sequence). V shed 0 bases and J shed 11 bases, with 5 bases lying between them. The CDR3 reads CASSLEEAFF. The DNA of the CDR3 is TGTGCCAGCAGCTTGGAGGAGGCTTTCTTT.

The rearrangement uses TRBV3-1 (or the pseudogene TRBV3-2) and TRBJ1-1, with no clear D. CDR1 and CDR2 (germline): LGHDT, YNNKEL (reference sequence). The CDR3 spans 17 residues. Trimming cost V 0 bases and J 0 bases, with 14 bases left between them. The CDR3 DNA sequence: TGTGCCAGCAGCCAAGATGGGGTCGGGAGCATGAACACTGAAGCTTTCTTT. Protein product: CASSQDGVGSMNTEAFF.

The rearrangement links TRBV6-5 to TRBJ2-5; 9 bases align to TRBD1. Germline lookup yields CDR1 MNHEY and CDR2 SVGAGI. This CDR3 comprises 15 residues. V was pared by 4 bases and J by 1 base, with 4 bases of the junction left unmatched. The CDR3 reads CASSFGTGPQETQYF. The CDR3 nucleotides read TGTGCCAGCAGTTTCGGGACAGGGCCCCAAGAGACCCAGTACTTC.